The next 17 T cell receptor beta chains were all read from a single sample in a study of cytomegalovirus exposure and HLA in healthy donors (dated by TCRdb to 2017 to 2019). The library was made by the immunoSEQ multiplex PCR assay. For the multiplex PCR, a mixture combining 60 forward primers for TCR Vbeta segments and 13 reverse primers for TCR Jbeta segments was used. In TCRdb, the immuneACCESS table is reduced to in-frame sequences with V and J assigned. These tables do not hold every clone; where another copy was compared, an unresolved V gene accounts for under half, and the others remain unexplained. The sample table contains 150,000 to 200,000 clones; only one count was recorded for roughly 80% of them. Of the sample, over 2.5% is held by the ten largest clones. The sample comprised PBMCs. These receptors originate from a female donor in good health and CMV-seronegative.

The table lists this clone with many counts. This rearrangement joins TRBV6-1 to TRBJ1-1; no firm D call. Trimming removed 10 bases at V and 6 bases at J, with 18 bases between. This CDR3 has 13 amino acids. Germline V gene data show CDR1 as MNHNS and CDR2 as SASEGT. In DNA, the CDR3 is TGTGCCATCACCTTAATTAGGAGGGCTGAAGCTTTCTTT. Its translation is CAITLIRRAEAFF.

The J gene is TRBJ2-1, the V gene TRBV18; perhaps TRBD1 as D (6 bases). V was trimmed by 2 bases and J by 0 bases, leaving 11 bases between them. This CDR3 is built from 16 residues. The germline V gene encodes CDR1 KGHSH and CDR2 LQKENI. This chain's CDR3 is CASSPEGTPSYNEQFF. The CDR3, as DNA: TGTGCCAGCTCACCAGAAGGGACACCCTCCTACAATGAGCAGTTCTTC.

V is TRBV27 and J is TRBJ1-1; 8 nucleotides match TRBD1. The junction had 10 bases not matched to a gene; V was cut back by 7 bases and J by 0 bases. Germline V gives CDR1 MNHEY, CDR2 SMNVEV (reference sequence). The CDR3 sequence is 16 residues long. The CDR3 bases are TGTGCCAGCATACCGGGACAGGAGATTTTGAACACTGAAGCTTTCTTT. Translated, it gives CASIPGQEILNTEAFF.

This clone was found once. The rearrangement uses TRBV5-1 and TRBJ2-3, with 10 bases matching TRBD1. Germline V lookup: CDR1 SGHRS, CDR2 YFSETQ. CDR3 size: 16 residues. Trimming took 4 bases from V and 0 from J; bases not matched to a gene: 5. The CDR3 is CASSRTGGTSTDTQYF. The CDR3 nucleotides are TGCGCCAGCAGCCGGACAGGGGGAACTAGCACAGATACGCAGTATTTT.

The V and J genes are TRBV7-3 and TRBJ1-2, with 9 positions matching TRBD1. This CDR3 spans 17 amino acids. V lost 2 bases and J lost 4; bases outside the gene matches: 11. Germline-derived CDR1 and CDR2 are SGHTA and FQGTGA. CDR3 nucleotide sequence: TGTGCCAGCAGCTTATTGGGGGGGACAGGGAACCTCTATGGCTACACCTTC. Translated, it gives CASSLLGGTGNLYGYTF.

This chain uses TRBV6-5 with TRBJ2-7; 8 positions agree with TRBD2. Germline CDR1 is MNHEY and CDR2 is SVGAGI. The trim removed 1 base at V and 2 bases at J, leaving 4 bases unmatched. The CDR3 is 15 residues long. The CDR3, as DNA: TGTGCCAGCAGTTACTATGCGGGGGGCCCCTACGAGCAGTACTTC. Residues: CASSYYAGGPYEQYF.

V and J are TRBV7-8 and TRBJ2-6; 9 bases agree with TRBD2. The CDR3 spans 18 residues. The trim removed 1 base at V and 0 bases at J, leaving 4 bases unmatched. Looked up from germline, CDR1 is SGHVS and CDR2 is FQNEAQ. DNA of the CDR3: TGTGCCAGCAGCTTAGAGCTAGCGGGGCGCTCTGGGGCCAACGTCCTGACTTTC. This translates into CASSLELAGRSGANVLTF.

The chain links TRBV7-2 to TRBJ2-1, with 7 positions matching TRBD2. After removal of 2 bases from V and 0 bases from J, the junction contained 4 bases not matched to a gene. The CDR3 is made up of 16 amino acids. Looked up from germline, CDR1 is SGHTA and CDR2 is FQGNSA. CDR3 sequence (DNA): TGTGCCAGCAGCTTAACCGGGGGGAGCTCCTACAATGAGCAGTTCTTC. Translating gives CASSLTGGSSYNEQFF. Together with reference TRBV7-2 and TRBJ2-1, the CDR3 gives the full variable domain: GAGVSQSPSNKVTEKGKDVELRCDPISGHTALYWYRQSLGQGLEFLIYFQGNSAPDKSGLPSDRFSAERTGGSVSTLTIQRTQQEDSAVYLCASSLTGGSSYNEQFFGPGTRLTVL.

J is TRBJ2-7 and V is TRBV7-2; 13 bases align to TRBD2. CDR3 length: 14 amino acids. V gave up 4 bases and J gave up 3 bases; unmatched junction bases: 0. Germline V gene sequence: CDR1 SGHTA, CDR2 FQGNSA. The CDR3 here is CASSWTSGSYEQYF. The CDR3 region has the DNA TGTGCCAGCAGCTGGACTAGCGGGAGCTACGAGCAGTACTTC.

The V gene is TRBV29-1, the J gene TRBJ2-2; 9 nucleotides agree with TRBD2. CDR3 length: 12 residues. With V trimmed by 4 bases and J by 7 bases, 1 base remained unmatched. Germline V gives CDR1 SQVTM, CDR2 ANQGSEA. The CDR3 DNA is TGCAGCGTTGCTAGCGGGAACGGGGAGCTGTTTTTT. It specifies CSVASGNGELFF.

This clone was observed a handful of times. The genes are TRBV7-3 and TRBJ1-6; TRBD1 is a possible D gene (5 bases). Trimming left V 5 bases short and J 14 bases short, with 19 bases between. Germline CDR1 is SGHTA and CDR2 is FQGTGA. The CDR3 is 14 residues long. CDR3 sequence (DNA): TGTGCCAGCAGCCCCAGGCCGGGAACGGGGGCCCTCCACTTT. Amino acid sequence: CASSPRPGTGALHF.

The genes are TRBV5-4 and TRBJ1-6, with 9 bases aligning to TRBD1. In germline, CDR1 is SGHNT, CDR2 YYREEE (reference sequence). Unmatched junction bases numbered 9, after V lost 4 bases and J lost 10 bases. This CDR3 is built from 15 residues. The CDR3 loop reads CASSPGDRESSPLHF. CDR3 sequence (DNA): TGTGCCAGCAGCCCAGGGGACAGGGAAAGCTCACCCCTCCACTTT.

The chain recombines TRBV6-5 with TRBJ1-1; perhaps TRBD1 as D (5 bases). This CDR3 has 15 amino acids. The germline V gene encodes CDR1 MNHEY and CDR2 SVGAGI. V was shortened by 1 base and J by 3 bases, with 12 bases between the two germline ends. CDR3 region: CASSYFPGGHTEAFF. DNA for the CDR3: TGTGCCAGCAGTTACTTTCCCGGGGGACACACTGAAGCTTTCTTT.

The chain employs TRBV28 and TRBJ2-3, with 7 bases identical to TRBD2. V was pared by 6 bases and J by 2 bases, with 11 bases of the junction left unmatched. CDR1 is MDHEN, CDR2 SYDVKM, per germline. The CDR3 extends over 16 amino acids. CDR3: CASRLGGYPDTDTQYF. DNA of the CDR3: TGTGCCAGCAGGCTGGGGGGGTATCCCGACACAGATACGCAGTATTTT. Combining the CDR3 with reference TRBV28 and TRBJ2-3 gives the whole variable domain DVKVTQSSRYLVKRTGEKVFLECVQDMDHENMFWYRQDPGLGLRLIYFSYDVKMKEKGDIPEGYSVSREKKERFSLILESASTNQTSMYLCASRLGGYPDTDTQYFGPGTRLTVL.

The rearrangement uses TRBV4-3 and TRBJ2-1; D is possibly TRBD2 (5 bases). Germline-derived CDR1 and CDR2 are LGHNA and YSLEER. The V gene lost 1 base and the J gene lost 9 bases, with 13 bases spanning the gap. The CDR3 is made up of 14 amino acids. The CDR3 spells CASSQAGTNSEQFF. As DNA, the CDR3 is TGCGCCAGCAGCCAAGCGGGAACTAATAGTGAGCAGTTCTTC.

The chain recombines TRBV5-1 with TRBJ2-5; possibly TRBD1 for D (6 bases). V lost 0 bases, J lost 0 bases, and 15 bases lay in between. Germline V gene sequence: CDR1 SGHRS, CDR2 YFSETQ. This CDR3 comprises 17 residues. CDR3 coding DNA: TGCGCCAGCAGCTTGGCTTATGACAGGCAGTACCAAGAGACCCAGTACTTC. Translation: CASSLAYDRQYQETQYF.

About this clone itself: This sample also contains other DNA sequences that code for the same CDR3. The chain recombines TRBV2 with TRBJ2-5; tentatively, D is TRBD2 (6 bases). Trimming cost V 11 bases and J 4 bases, with 11 bases left between them. The CDR3 contains 11 residues. Germline loops: CDR1 SNHLY, CDR2 FYNNEI. The CDR3 protein is CADRLGETQYF. The CDR3 DNA follows: TGTGCCGACAGACTAGGAGAGACCCAGTACTTC.